This T cell receptor (beta chain) was sequenced during a study of blood T cell repertoires in COVID-19. About the study: The study drew acute and convalescent COVID-19 samples from the United States, Italy and Spain. PBMCs, B-cell-depleted T cells, or T cells provided the cDNA or gDNA that made up the material.

In the source study's methods: The authors estimated nucleated cell counts from reference gene primer amplification. The data were produced by immunoSEQ multiplex PCR, yet TCRdb's version contains in-frame clones alone and is incomplete. V, J and clone size reflect that table, while D and trimming were determined from the DNA. The repertoire holds fewer than 150,000 clones, with approximately 85% as singletons. Trimming shortened V by 0 bases and J by 4 bases, and 12 bases separated the two germline ends. This CDR3 contains 14 residues. CDR1 SQVTM and CDR2 ANQGSEA come from the germline V gene. Sequencing input: peripheral blood. The chain employs TRBV29-1 and TRBJ2-5; D is perhaps TRBD1 (5 bases). The receptor comes from a woman of 80 years or more with acute or convalescent COVID-19. The CDR3 region is CSVEDPGFRETQYF. The CDR3 nucleotides read TGCAGCGTTGAAGACCCAGGGTTTCGAGAGACCCAGTACTTC.